A single sample gave rise to the 10 T cell receptor beta chains below, sequenced in a study of blood T cells in healthy people across ages. Then a second PCR, running roughly 7 to 11 cycles, was carried out with a sample-barcoded 5' primer and a J-beta primer mix. Via MiXCR, TCRdb re-called the 5' RACE reads, giving one row per CDR3 protein. The sample shows 800,000 or so distinct CDR3 sequences, about 25% of them seen only once. These same data were also listed under a study on T cells of mothers and their children.

The sample taken for sequencing was blood. These receptors were collected from a boy younger than 18 in good health.

The V and J genes are TRBV4-3 and TRBJ2-7; 9 positions agree with TRBD2. Looked up from germline, CDR1 is LGHNA and CDR2 is YSLEER. With 3 bases clipped from V and 4 bases from J, the junction kept 4 bases outside the gene matches. This CDR3 comprises 14 residues. The CDR3 nucleotides read TGCGCCAGCAGCCATGAAACTAGCGGGTACGAGCAGTACTTC. Residues: CASSHETSGYEQYF.

The chain has TRBV4-3 and TRBJ1-4, with TRBD1 as a possible D gene (5 bases). The CDR3 spans 14 residues. V lost 4 bases and J lost 4, with 10 bases in between. Per germline, CDR1 LGHNA and CDR2 YSLEER. CDR3 sequence: CASSPRGLNEKLFF. The CDR3 DNA sequence: TGCGCCAGCAGCCCCCGGGGCCTTAATGAAAAACTGTTTTTT.

This chain links TRBV15 with TRBJ1-5; D unclear. The CDR3 length is 15 residues. Deletions cut 3 bases from V and 2 bases from J, with 11 bases between. Germline V gives CDR1 LNHNV, CDR2 YYDKDF (reference sequence). CDR3 DNA: TGTGCCACCAGCAGGAGTGGGTTTGGCAATCAGCCCCAGCATTTT. Translation gives CATSRSGFGNQPQHF.

V and J are TRBV11-1 and TRBJ2-7; 8 positions match TRBD2. The germline V gene encodes CDR1 SGHAT and CDR2 FQDESV (reference sequence). Trimming cost V 3 bases and J 4 bases; bases outside gene matches: 8. The CDR3 has 15 residues. The CDR3 reads CASSLAGTRGYEQYF. The DNA of the CDR3 is TGTGCCAGCAGCTTGGCCGGGACTAGAGGATACGAGCAGTACTTC.

This clonotype has only a few counts. The chain joins TRBV20-1 to TRBJ1-5, with TRBD1 matching over 10 bases. V was clipped by 6 bases and J by 1 base; unmatched bases: 3. Germline V lookup: CDR1 DFQATT, CDR2 SNEGSKA (reference sequence). This CDR3 has 14 residues. The chain's CDR3 is CSASDRGSNQPQHF. The CDR3 DNA is TGCAGTGCCTCGGACAGGGGGAGCAATCAGCCCCAGCATTTT.

Regarding this clonotype: A read error may account for a junction end that differs from germline. In DNA, the CDR3 is TGCGCCTGCAGCCGAACAACAGGGGGGGGCACCGGGGAGCTGTTTTTT. It codes for CACSRTTGGGTGELFF. The chain employs TRBV4-1 and TRBJ2-2; possible D gene TRBD1, 8 bases. The CDR3 totals 16 residues. In germline, CDR1 is MGHRA, CDR2 YSYEKL.

The rearrangement joins TRBV30 to TRBJ1-1; the D gene is possibly TRBD1 (6 bases). CDR1 is GTSNPN, CDR2 SVGIG, per germline (reference sequence). Trimming removed 8 bases at V and 4 bases at J, with 14 bases between. CDR3 length equals 12 residues. The CDR3 coding sequence is TGTGCCGCCCTACAGGGAACCACTGAAGCTTTCTTT. Its translation: CAALQGTTEAFF.

V usage is TRBV7-9 and J usage is TRBJ1-4; no reliable D call. This CDR3 region has 13 residues. V was cut by 8 bases and J by 4 bases, with 11 bases left in between. Germline V gene sequence: CDR1 SEHNR, CDR2 FQNEAQ (reference sequence). The CDR3 bases are TGTGCCAGCCGTTTGGCGAGTAATGAAAAACTGTTTTTT. Translating it yields CASRLASNEKLFF.

The CDR3 protein is CAISTRPDRSGYTF. The CDR3 coding sequence is TGTGCCATTTCGACCAGACCGGACAGGAGTGGCTACACCTTC. This chain joins TRBV28 and TRBJ1-2; 7 nucleotides match TRBD1. This CDR3 spans 14 amino acids. Germline V CDR1 and CDR2: MDHEN, SYDVKM. J was trimmed by 7 bases and V by 10 bases; bases with no gene match: 15.

A few counts support this clonotype. The chain carries TRBV12-3 or TRBV12-4 and TRBJ2-1; D gene ambiguous. V was cut by 0 bases and J by 10 bases, with 10 bases left in between. CDR3 length: 13 amino acids. CDR3 region: CASSLASPAEQFF. As DNA, the CDR3 is TGTGCCAGCAGTTTAGCGTCGCCAGCCGAGCAGTTCTTC.